The clone carrying this TCR beta chain came up many times. Antigen: not known. The sample belongs to a study of T cells in Graves' hyperthyroidism and ophthalmopathy. The overall study: The initial diagnosis was the point when peripheral blood was collected, ahead of any treatment.

Patients affected by ophthalmopathy presented a Clinical Activity Score of at least 3, a NOSPECS grade of at least 4, and disease duration below 3 months. 9 to 10 ml fresh peripheral blood yielded the PBMCs. Overall study results and limits: Most clonotypes expanded in thyroid above 0.001 were likewise present in blood.

This CDR3 spans 13 amino acids. V lost 2 bases to trimming and J lost 6 bases, with 7 bases between them. Per germline, CDR1 MGHDK and CDR2 SYGVNS. What was amplified from RNA transcripts were TCR beta CDR3 regions. The HTBI primer set served for first-round RT-PCR of the TCR CDR3. MiXCR was run by TCRdb on the multiplex PCR reads, yielding one entry per CDR3 protein. The data contain roughly 240,000 distinct CDR3 sequences, 24% of them singletons. This TCR was sampled from a woman aged 40-49 years with Graves' ophthalmopathy. V and J are TRBV25-1 and TRBJ2-2; D is possibly TRBD1 or TRBD2 (5 bases each). The material sequenced was blood. The CDR3 coding sequence is TGTGCCAGCAGTGAAGGGGGTCCCGGGGAGCTGTTTTTT. It codes for CASSEGGPGELFF.